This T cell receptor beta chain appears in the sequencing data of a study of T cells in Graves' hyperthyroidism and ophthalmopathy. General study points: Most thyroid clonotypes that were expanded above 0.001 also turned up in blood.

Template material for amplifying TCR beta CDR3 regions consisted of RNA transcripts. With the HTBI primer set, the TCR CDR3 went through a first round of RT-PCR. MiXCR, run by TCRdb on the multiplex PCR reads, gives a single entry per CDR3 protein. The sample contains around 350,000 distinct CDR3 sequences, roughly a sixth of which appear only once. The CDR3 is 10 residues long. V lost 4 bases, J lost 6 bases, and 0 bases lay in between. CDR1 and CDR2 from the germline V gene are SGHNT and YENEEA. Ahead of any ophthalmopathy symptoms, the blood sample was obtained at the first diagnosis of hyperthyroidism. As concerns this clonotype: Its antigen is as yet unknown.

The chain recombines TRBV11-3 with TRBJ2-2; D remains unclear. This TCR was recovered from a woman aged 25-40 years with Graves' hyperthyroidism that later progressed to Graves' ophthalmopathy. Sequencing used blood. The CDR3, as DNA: TGTGCCAGCAGCTCCGGGGAGCTGTTTTTT. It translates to CASSSGELFF.